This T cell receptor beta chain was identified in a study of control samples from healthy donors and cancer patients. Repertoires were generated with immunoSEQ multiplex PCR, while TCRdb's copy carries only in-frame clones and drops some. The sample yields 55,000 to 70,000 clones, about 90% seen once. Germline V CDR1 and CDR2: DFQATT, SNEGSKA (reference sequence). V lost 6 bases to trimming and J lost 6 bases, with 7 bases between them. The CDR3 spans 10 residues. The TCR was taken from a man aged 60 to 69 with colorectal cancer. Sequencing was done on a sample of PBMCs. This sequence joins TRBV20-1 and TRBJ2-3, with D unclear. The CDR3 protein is CSAGLDTQYF. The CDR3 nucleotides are TGCAGTGCCGGATTGGATACGCAGTATTTT.